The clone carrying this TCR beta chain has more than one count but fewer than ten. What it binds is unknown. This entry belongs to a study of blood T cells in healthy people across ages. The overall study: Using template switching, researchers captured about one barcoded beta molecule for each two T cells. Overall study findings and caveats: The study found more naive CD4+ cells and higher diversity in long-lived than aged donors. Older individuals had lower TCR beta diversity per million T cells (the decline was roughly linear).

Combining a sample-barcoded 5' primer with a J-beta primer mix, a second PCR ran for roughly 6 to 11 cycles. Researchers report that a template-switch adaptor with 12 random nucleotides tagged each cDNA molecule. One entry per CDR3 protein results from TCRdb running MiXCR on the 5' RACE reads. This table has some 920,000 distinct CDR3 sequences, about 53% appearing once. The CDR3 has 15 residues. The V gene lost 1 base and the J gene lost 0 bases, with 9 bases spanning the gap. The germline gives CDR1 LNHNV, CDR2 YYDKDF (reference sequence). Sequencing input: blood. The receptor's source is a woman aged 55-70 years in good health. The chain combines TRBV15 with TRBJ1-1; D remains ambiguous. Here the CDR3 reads CATSRGGDMNTEAFF. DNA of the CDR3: TGTGCCACCAGCAGAGGAGGAGATATGAACACTGAAGCTTTCTTT.